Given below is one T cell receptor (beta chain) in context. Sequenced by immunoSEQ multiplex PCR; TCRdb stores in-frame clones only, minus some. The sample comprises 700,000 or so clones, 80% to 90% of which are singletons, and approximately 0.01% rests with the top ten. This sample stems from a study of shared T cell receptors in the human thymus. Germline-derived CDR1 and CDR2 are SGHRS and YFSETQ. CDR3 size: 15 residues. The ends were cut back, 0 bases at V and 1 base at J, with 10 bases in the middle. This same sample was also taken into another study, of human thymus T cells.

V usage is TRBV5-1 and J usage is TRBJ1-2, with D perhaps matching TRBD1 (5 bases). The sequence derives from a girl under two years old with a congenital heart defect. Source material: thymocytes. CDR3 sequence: CASSLGEDNNYGYTF. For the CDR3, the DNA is TGCGCCAGCAGCTTGGGCGAGGACAATAACTATGGCTACACCTTC.